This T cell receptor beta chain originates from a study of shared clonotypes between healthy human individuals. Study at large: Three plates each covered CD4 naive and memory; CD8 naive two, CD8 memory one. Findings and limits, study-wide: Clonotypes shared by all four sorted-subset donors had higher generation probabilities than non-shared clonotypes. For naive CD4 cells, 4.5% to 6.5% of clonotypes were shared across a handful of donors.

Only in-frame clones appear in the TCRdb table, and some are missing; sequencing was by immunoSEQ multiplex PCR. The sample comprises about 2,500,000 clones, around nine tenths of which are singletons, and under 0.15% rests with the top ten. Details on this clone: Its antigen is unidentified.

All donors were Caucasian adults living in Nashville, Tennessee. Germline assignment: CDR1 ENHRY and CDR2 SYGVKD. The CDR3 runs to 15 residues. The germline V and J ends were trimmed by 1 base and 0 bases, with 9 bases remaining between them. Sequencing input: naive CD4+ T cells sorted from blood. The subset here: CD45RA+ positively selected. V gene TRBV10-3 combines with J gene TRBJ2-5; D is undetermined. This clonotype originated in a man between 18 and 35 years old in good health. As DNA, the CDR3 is TGTGCCATCAGTGAGTTTCGGACGGACCAAGAGACCCAGTACTTC. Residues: CAISEFRTDQETQYF.